A single sample is the source of the 23 T cell receptor beta chains below, sequenced in a study of control samples from healthy donors and cancer patients. Clones were sequenced by immunoSEQ multiplex PCR, and TCRdb holds only the in-frame ones, with some missing. Among about 94,000 clones, about nine tenths were seen once, and the ten largest hold 3% to 4.5%. Sequencing was performed on blood. Receptors originate from a young woman in good health.

The chain joins TRBV5-6 to TRBJ1-1, with unresolved D. The germline V gene encodes CDR1 SGHDT and CDR2 YYEEEE. This CDR3 contains 14 residues. Trimming stripped 2 bases from V and 5 bases from J, with 13 bases between. CDR3 in DNA: TGTGCCAGCAGCTTCGTCCCCGGCGGGACTGAAGCTTTCTTT. It yields the protein CASSFVPGGTEAFF.

On this clone: Other DNA sequences in this specimen translate into the identical CDR3. The V call is TRBV27, the J call TRBJ1-1; weak D call: TRBD1 (5 bases). Trimming stripped 3 bases from V and 4 bases from J, with 9 bases between. Germline V lookup: CDR1 MNHEY, CDR2 SMNVEV (reference sequence). This CDR3 comprises 13 residues. The CDR3 DNA reads as TGTGCCAGCAGTTTCAGGGTTGGCACTGAAGCTTTCTTT. It is translated as CASSFRVGTEAFF.

This chain links TRBV3-1 (or the pseudogene TRBV3-2) with TRBJ1-1; no firm D call. V gave up 0 bases and J gave up 8 bases, with 10 bases separating them. The CDR3 extends over 13 amino acids. The germline V gene has CDR1 LGHDT and CDR2 YNNKEL (reference sequence). The CDR3 loop reads CASSQDREKEAFF. The CDR3 region has the DNA TGTGCCAGCAGCCAAGATCGGGAGAAGGAAGCTTTCTTT.

This clone was counted once. Other nucleotide sequences in the sample specify the same CDR3. This sequence joins TRBV12-3 or TRBV12-4 and TRBJ2-7, with D hard to call. The CDR3 has 13 residues. Trimming removed 3 bases at V and 3 bases at J, with 9 bases between. The CDR3 protein is CASSLGGLYEQYF. The DNA for the CDR3 is TGTGCCAGCAGTTTGGGTGGCCTCTACGAGCAGTACTTC.

This clone is a singleton in its sample. The rearrangement uses TRBV10-2 and TRBJ1-4; a weak D match, TRBD1 (5 bases). Looked up from germline, CDR1 is WSHSY and CDR2 is SAAADI. The CDR3 extends over 15 amino acids. The V end lost 3 bases, the J end lost 1 base, and 9 bases lay between the germline ends. DNA for the CDR3: TGCGCCAGCAGTGAAGCAGGGTTAACTAATGAAAAACTGTTTTTT. Encoded protein: CASSEAGLTNEKLFF.

The V call is TRBV6-1, the J call TRBJ2-2, with TRBD1 identical over 7 bases. The V segment lost 6 bases and the J segment 3 bases; nucleotides outside the gene matches: 7. CDR1 is MNHNS and CDR2 is SASEGT in the germline V gene. The CDR3 loop spans 15 amino acids. The CDR3 DNA reads as TGTGCCAGCAGAAACGAGGGGGCTTACACCGGGGAGCTGTTTTTT. Protein product: CASRNEGAYTGELFF.

This clone was counted between two and nine times. The chain links TRBV5-4 to TRBJ2-7, with D tentatively TRBD1 or TRBD2 (6 bases each). This CDR3 spans 17 amino acids. The V end was cut by 5 bases, the J end by 2 bases, with 23 bases between. Germline CDR1 is SGHNT and CDR2 is YYREEE (reference sequence). The CDR3 is CASREYNRGTRTYEQYF. In nucleotides, the CDR3 is TGTGCCAGCAGGGAATACAACCGCGGGACACGGACCTACGAGCAGTACTTC. The variable domain in full, completed from reference TRBV5-4 and TRBJ2-7, reads ETGVTQSPTHLIKTRGQQVTLRCSSQSGHNTVSWYQQALGQGPQFIFQYYREEENGRGNFPPRFSGLQFPNYSSELNVNALELDDSALYLCASREYNRGTRTYEQYFGPGTRLTVT.

The chain recombines TRBV30 with TRBJ1-6; D gene uncertain. The CDR3 consists of 18 residues. V gave up 4 bases and J gave up 5 bases, with 24 bases separating them. Germline-derived CDR1 and CDR2 are GTSNPN and SVGIG (reference sequence). The DNA for the CDR3 is TGTGCCTGGAACATACGACGAGATATAATTATAAATAATTCACCCCTCCACTTT. Translation gives CAWNIRRDIIINNSPLHF.

The rearrangement uses TRBV7-8 and TRBJ1-2, with D uncertain. Germline V gene data show CDR1 as SGHVS and CDR2 as FQNEAQ. The length of the CDR3 is 14 residues. The germline V and J ends were trimmed by 1 base and 4 bases, with 10 bases remaining between them. In DNA, the CDR3 is TGTGCCAGCAGCTTAGAATCGGCTATCTATGGCTACACCTTC. Its protein is CASSLESAIYGYTF.

This clone appeared a single time. This chain uses TRBV27 with TRBJ2-3; TRBD2 aligns across 7 bases. J gave up 2 bases and V 7 bases, and 9 bases lay outside the gene matches. CDR3 length equals 15 residues. Germline values: CDR1 MNHEY, CDR2 SMNVEV (reference sequence). The CDR3 DNA reads TGTGCCAGCACCGAAAGCGGGGCCATCACAGATACGCAGTATTTT. Translating it yields CASTESGAITDTQYF.

This clone was found a few times. The gene calls are TRBV4-2 and TRBJ2-3, with a weak D call TRBD2 (7 bases). The CDR3 is made up of 15 amino acids. V gave up 1 base and J gave up 2 bases, with 10 bases separating them. CDR1 and CDR2 (germline): LGHNA, YNFKEQ. CDR3 DNA: TGTGCCAGCAGCCAAGCGGGGGGCCCCACAGATACGCAGTATTTT. It encodes CASSQAGGPTDTQYF.

V usage is TRBV18 and J usage is TRBJ2-7, with a possible D match to TRBD2 (5 bases). CDR1 KGHSH and CDR2 LQKENI come from the germline V gene. V shed 3 bases and J shed 3 bases, with 15 bases lying between them. This CDR3 is built from 15 residues. The CDR3 is CASSPPSGSLYEQYF. CDR3 in DNA: TGTGCCAGCTCACCGCCTTCGGGATCACTCTACGAGCAGTACTTC.

This chain links TRBV9 with TRBJ2-1, with 7 bases fitting TRBD2. With V trimmed by 5 bases and J by 4 bases, 9 bases remained unmatched. Looked up from germline, CDR1 is SGDLS and CDR2 is YYNGEE. This CDR3 spans 15 amino acids. CDR3 residues: CASSLLGGWYNEQFF. The DNA for the CDR3 is TGTGCCAGCAGTCTACTCGGGGGGTGGTACAATGAGCAGTTCTTC. The full variable domain, its missing parts supplied by reference TRBV9 and TRBJ2-1, is DSGVTQTPKHLITATGQRVTLRCSPRSGDLSVYWYQQSLDQGLQFLIQYYNGEERAKGNILERFSAQQFPDLHSELNLSSLELGDSALYFCASSLLGGWYNEQFFGPGTRLTVL.

The J gene is TRBJ2-3, the V gene TRBV7-2; 12 nucleotides match TRBD2. Losses at the gene ends were 1 base for V and 7 bases for J; bases not matched to a gene: 9. The V gene's germline CDR1 is SGHTA and CDR2 FQGNSA. This CDR3 has 17 amino acids. The chain's CDR3 is CASSLVSSGGAGHTQYF. The CDR3 DNA is TGTGCCAGCAGCTTAGTGTCTAGCGGGGGGGCGGGGCATACGCAGTATTTT.

The V gene is TRBV5-8, the J gene TRBJ1-5; 7 bases align to TRBD1. CDR3 size: 15 residues. The germline CDR1 and CDR2 sequences are SGHTS and YDEGEE. J lost 0 bases, V lost 4 bases, and 4 bases had no gene match. The CDR3 DNA is TGTGCCAGCAGCGGGGACAGTTATAGCAATCAGCCCCAGCATTTT. The encoded protein is CASSGDSYSNQPQHF.

The rearrangement joins TRBV6-1 to TRBJ2-7; a weak D match, TRBD1 (5 bases). The CDR3 loop spans 14 amino acids. Germline values: CDR1 MNHNS, CDR2 SASEGT. Trimming cost V 3 bases and J 2 bases, with 11 bases left between them. The CDR3: CASSELVRAYEQYF. Here the CDR3 DNA reads TGTGCCAGCAGTGAGTTGGTCAGGGCCTACGAGCAGTACTTC.

The genes are TRBV24-1 and TRBJ2-7; D not resolved. The germline CDR1 and CDR2 sequences are KGHDR and SFDVKD. With 7 bases removed from V and 5 bases from J, the gap between germline ends came to 14 bases. The CDR3 extends over 13 amino acids. CDR3 sequence (DNA): TGTGCCACCAGAGGTGAGGTCCCAAACGAGCAGTACTTC. Encoded protein: CATRGEVPNEQYF.

This clone was counted a few times. The chain is built from TRBV5-1 and TRBJ1-2; TRBD1 is a possible D gene (5 bases). The germline gives CDR1 SGHRS, CDR2 YFSETQ. With 0 bases removed from V and 8 bases from J, the gap between germline ends came to 20 bases. The CDR3 length is 16 residues. The CDR3 spells CASSLAGPLAPTGYTF. CDR3 DNA sequence: TGCGCCAGCAGCTTGGCAGGGCCGTTAGCCCCGACCGGCTACACCTTC.

The chain has TRBV6-5 and TRBJ2-5, with 7 bases identical to TRBD2. Germline V CDR1 and CDR2: MNHEY, SVGAGI. The CDR3 length is 15 residues. V lost 2 bases to trimming and J lost 0 bases; unmatched junction nucleotides: 3. For the CDR3, the DNA is TGTGCCAGCAGTTACAGCGGGGTAGACCAAGAGACCCAGTACTTC. It codes for CASSYSGVDQETQYF.

This chain joins TRBV4-1 and TRBJ2-1; D tentatively fits TRBD1 or TRBD2 (5 bases each). Trimming removed 5 bases from V and 7 bases from J, with 18 bases in between. The CDR3 contains 15 residues. The germline V gene has CDR1 MGHRA and CDR2 YSYEKL. In DNA form, the CDR3 reads TGCGCCAGCAGCACCCGGGCAGGGAGCGCTAATGAGCAGTTCTTC. It is translated as CASSTRAGSANEQFF.

The CDR3 reads CASSPMGFQGYTF. The CDR3 DNA reads as TGTGCCAGCAGTCCGATGGGATTCCAGGGCTACACCTTC. V usage is TRBV5-4 and J usage is TRBJ1-2; D ambiguous. This CDR3 is 13 amino acids long. The germline CDR1 and CDR2 sequences are SGHNT and YYREEE (reference sequence). The germline V and J ends were trimmed by 5 bases and 8 bases, with 16 bases remaining between them.

The chain is built from TRBV5-1 and TRBJ1-1; a possible D gene is TRBD1 (5 bases). The CDR3 runs 14 residues. Trimming removed 3 bases from V and 5 bases from J, with 14 bases in between. Looked up from germline, CDR1 is SGHRS and CDR2 is YFSETQ. CDR3 coding DNA: TGCGCCAGCAGCTCGCAGGGAGGTCGGACTGAAGCTTTCTTT. Its protein product is CASSSQGGRTEAFF. The complete variable domain, with remaining parts taken from reference TRBV5-1 and TRBJ1-1, reads KAGVTQTPRYLIKTRGQQVTLSCSPISGHRSVSWYQQTPGQGLQFLFEYFSETQRNKGNFPGRFSGRQFSNSRSEMNVSTLELGDSALYLCASSSQGGRTEAFFGQGTRLTVV.

The V call is TRBV7-9, the J call TRBJ2-6, with TRBD2 matching 7 bases. The CDR3 spans 19 residues. The V gene's germline CDR1 is SEHNR and CDR2 FQNEAQ (reference sequence). J was trimmed by 0 bases and V by 2 bases; bases with no gene match: 10. The CDR3 DNA sequence: TGTGCCAGCAGCTTATATAGCGGGCGCCGACTCTCTGGGGCCAACGTCCTGACTTTC. This codes for CASSLYSGRRLSGANVLTF.